This TCR beta chain was found in a study of T cell repertoires in cytomegalovirus infection. For the study at large: HLA-B-restricted CMV epitopes that are well studied, plus recently identified HLA-C-restricted ones, were used by the study. Indications of both CMV infection and matching HLA type were provided by public TCR beta signatures. Regarding the study as a whole: The ex vivo response was dominated by HLA-C-restricted CMV-specific TCR beta clonotypes. Identification of carriers of CMV plus the relevant HLA was performed using cumulative public TCR beta family frequency.

TCRdb called the reads again in MiXCR, with one record for every CDR3 protein. The sample records about 890,000 distinct CDR3 sequences, approximately 32% being singletons. Notes on this clonotype: What it binds is unknown.

Per the germline V gene, CDR1 is SEHNR and CDR2 is FQNEAQ (reference sequence). V dropped 1 base and J dropped 10 bases, with 10 bases sitting between them. This CDR3 has 12 residues. This TCR was sampled from a human donor in good health (CMV status not recorded). Some clones in this sample may be carry-over from other donors' samples. Sequences were derived from cultured CD8+ T cells from PBMCs, sampled from culture after CMV antigen stimulation. The rearrangement joins TRBV7-9 to TRBJ1-1; D gene unclear. The CDR3 sequence: CASSLERAGAFF. The CDR3 coding sequence is TGTGCCAGCAGCTTAGAGAGGGCGGGAGCTTTCTTT.